Listed here are 26 T cell receptor beta chains from one sample, sequenced in a study of OX40 agonist ivuxolimab in advanced cancers. Generated by immunoSEQ multiplex PCR, the TCRdb table keeps only in-frame clones and is missing some. The data hold roughly 66,000 clones, with about 80% observed a single time. Specimen: CD4+ or CD8+ T cells sorted from blood, collected in a trial of the OX40 agonist ivuxolimab. These receptors were taken from an adult with an advanced solid tumor such as melanoma, head and neck, liver or kidney cancer.

The chain has TRBV19 and TRBJ1-6; possibly TRBD1 for D (5 bases). The germline gives CDR1 LNHDA, CDR2 SQIVND (reference sequence). V lost 6 bases and J 6 bases, leaving 15 bases between the germline ends. CDR3 length: 15 residues. CDR3 sequence reads: CASSPEVGRNSPLHF. CDR3 bases: TGTGCCAGTAGCCCCGAAGTGGGACGTAATTCACCCCTCCACTTT.

The chain has TRBV27 and TRBJ1-2; D not resolved. The CDR3 runs to 15 residues. Looked up from germline, CDR1 is MNHEY and CDR2 is SMNVEV (reference sequence). V lost 2 bases and J 5 bases, leaving 15 bases between the germline ends. DNA of the CDR3: TGTGCCAGCAGTTTAGTCCCGGGCAGTAGATATGGCTACACCTTC. It specifies CASSLVPGSRYGYTF.

CDR3 coding DNA: TGTGCCAGCAGTGGGGGCTACCAAGAGACCCAGTACTTC. Residues: CASSGGYQETQYF. This chain connects TRBV6-1 to TRBJ2-5; possible D gene TRBD1, 5 bases. V shed 4 bases and J shed 0 bases, with 6 bases lying between them. CDR3 length: 13 residues. Germline-derived CDR1 and CDR2 are MNHNS and SASEGT.

The CDR3 reads CASSQNRGGEETQYF. The CDR3, as DNA: TGTGCCAGCAGCCAGAACAGGGGAGGAGAAGAGACCCAGTACTTC. The J gene is TRBJ2-5, the V gene TRBV11-1; D is perhaps TRBD1 (7 bases). The CDR3 contains 15 residues. V lost 5 bases to trimming and J lost 3 bases, with 16 bases between them. Germline CDR1 SGHAT, CDR2 FQDESV (reference sequence).

The V and J genes are TRBV30 and TRBJ2-5; D unresolved. There are 12 residues in the CDR3. Per the germline V gene, CDR1 is GTSNPN and CDR2 is SVGIG (reference sequence). Trimming took off 3 bases at V and 3 bases at J, with 8 bases between the two ends. The CDR3 DNA reads as TGTGCCTGGAGCCCGGGTGAAGAGACCCAGTACTTC. This gives the protein CAWSPGEETQYF. Supplemented by reference TRBV30 and TRBJ2-5, the full variable domain reads SQTIHQWPATLVQPVGSPLSLECTVEGTSNPNLYWYRQAAGRGLQLLFYSVGIGQISSEVPQNLSASRPQDRQFILSSKKLLLSDSGFYLCAWSPGEETQYFGPGTRLLVL.

CDR3 coding DNA: TGCGCCAGCAGCTTGCAAGGACAGTATGAAGAAAAACTGTTTTTT. This codes for CASSLQGQYEEKLFF. The V gene is TRBV5-1, the J gene TRBJ1-4; TRBD1 is a possible D gene (6 bases). Looked up from germline, CDR1 is SGHRS and CDR2 is YFSETQ. Trimming stripped 1 base from V and 8 bases from J, with 15 bases between. CDR3 size: 15 residues.

This clone was recorded once. The chain has TRBV4-3 and TRBJ2-5; no clear D gene. Germline CDR1 reads LGHNA; CDR2 reads YSLEER. Trimming cost V 3 bases and J 7 bases, with 9 bases left between them. The CDR3 is 12 residues long. The CDR3 loop is CASSQGWGTQYF. As DNA, the CDR3 is TGCGCCAGCAGCCAGGGGTGGGGGACCCAGTACTTC.

A single count supports this clone. This chain links TRBV19 with TRBJ1-1; D call uncertain. There are 11 residues in the CDR3. V was pared by 6 bases and J by 11 bases, with 13 bases between. CDR1 and CDR2 from the germline V gene are LNHDA and SQIVND (reference sequence). The CDR3 DNA sequence: TGTGCCAGTAGCGCCGGTACCATCGCTTTCTTT. Its protein product is CASSAGTIAFF.

The chain carries TRBV5-5 and TRBJ1-5; maybe TRBD1 (6 bases). The CDR3 loop spans 15 amino acids. Germline V gene lookup returns CDR1 SGHKS and CDR2 YYEKEE (reference sequence). The ends were cut back, 2 bases at V and 5 bases at J, with 14 bases in the middle. In nucleotides, the CDR3 is TGTGCCAGCAGCTTACAGGGATGGGGGGATCAGCCCCAGCATTTT. It encodes CASSLQGWGDQPQHF.

This rearrangement joins TRBV5-1 to TRBJ2-7, with D unclear. Trimming pared 5 bases from V and 3 bases from J, leaving 18 bases between. Germline CDR1 and CDR2: SGHRS and YFSETQ. This CDR3 region has 15 residues. The CDR3 DNA reads as TGCGCCAGCAGATTTTCCGACCTGGAGATCTACGAGCAGTACTTC. Residues: CASRFSDLEIYEQYF.

This chain links TRBV5-1 with TRBJ2-2; D gene uncertain. CDR1 and CDR2 (germline): SGHRS, YFSETQ. CDR3 length: 15 amino acids. Trimming removed 2 bases at V and 1 base at J, with 9 bases between. For the CDR3, the DNA is TGCGCCAGCAGCTTTGGACGATTGAACACCGGGGAGCTGTTTTTT. This gives the protein CASSFGRLNTGELFF.

The chain recombines TRBV4-1 with TRBJ2-1, with no clear D. The germline CDR1 and CDR2 sequences are MGHRA and YSYEKL. The CDR3 runs 17 residues. Trimming left V 4 bases short and J 0 bases short, with 16 bases between. The CDR3 loop is CASSRPQASSSYNEQFF. The DNA for the CDR3 is TGCGCCAGCAGCCGCCCCCAGGCCAGCAGCTCCTACAATGAGCAGTTCTTC.

This sequence joins TRBV15 and TRBJ2-3, with a tentative D call TRBD1 (7 bases). The CDR3 totals 16 residues. From germline, CDR1 is LNHNV and CDR2 YYDKDF (reference sequence). Trimming left V 3 bases short and J 4 bases short, with 17 bases between. This CDR3 is CATSSLSGGPADTQYF. CDR3 DNA sequence: TGTGCCACCAGCAGTTTATCAGGGGGGCCCGCAGATACGCAGTATTTT.

This chain joins TRBV5-4 and TRBJ1-1; D is perhaps TRBD1 (5 bases). V was cut by 0 bases and J by 4 bases, with 10 bases left in between. This CDR3 contains 14 residues. Germline V gene sequence: CDR1 SGHNT, CDR2 YYREEE (reference sequence). CDR3 loop: CASSLEVGGTEAFF. CDR3 nucleotides: TGTGCCAGCAGCTTGGAGGTGGGGGGCACTGAAGCTTTCTTT.

This clone has just one count. J is TRBJ2-1 and V is TRBV2; 10 bases are a match to TRBD2. Trimming cost V 1 base and J 10 bases; bases outside gene matches: 7. The CDR3 length is 15 residues. The germline CDR1 and CDR2 sequences are SNHLY and FYNNEI. CDR3 region: CASSEEGTSGAEQFF. The CDR3 DNA is TGTGCCAGCAGTGAAGAAGGAACTAGCGGGGCGGAGCAGTTCTTC.

The J gene is TRBJ1-2, the V gene TRBV7-2; D perhaps matches TRBD1 (6 bases). V was pared by 6 bases and J by 5 bases, with 16 bases between. The germline CDR1 and CDR2 sequences are SGHTA and FQGNSA. The length of the CDR3 is 14 residues. CDR3 sequence (DNA): TGTGCCAGCAGTCTACCAGGGGCCCCTTATGGCTACACCTTC. Protein: CASSLPGAPYGYTF.

This sequence joins TRBV7-2 and TRBJ2-2; no definite D call. V was trimmed by 1 base and J by 3 bases, leaving 6 bases between them. Looked up from germline, CDR1 is SGHTA and CDR2 is FQGNSA. The CDR3 contains 14 residues. The chain's CDR3 is CASSLVSYTGELFF. CDR3 in DNA: TGTGCCAGCAGCTTAGTGTCCTACACCGGGGAGCTGTTTTTT.

This clone was counted a single time. The chain recombines TRBV4-1 with TRBJ2-1; TRBD2 aligns across 7 bases. CDR3 size: 16 residues. In germline, CDR1 is MGHRA, CDR2 YSYEKL. J gave up 10 bases and V 0 bases, and 12 bases lay outside the gene matches. The CDR3 loop reads CASSQDPPVRRGEQFF. CDR3 nucleotides: TGCGCCAGCAGCCAAGATCCCCCGGTCCGGCGGGGGGAGCAGTTCTTC.

The chain carries TRBV6-4 and TRBJ2-1; TRBD1 matches 8 bases. CDR1 and CDR2 from the germline V gene are MRHNA and SNTAGT. The CDR3 totals 15 residues. V lost 5 bases and J lost 8; bases outside the gene matches: 11. The CDR3 sequence is CASSPNPTGVYEQFF. The CDR3 nucleotides are TGTGCCAGCAGTCCAAACCCGACAGGGGTCTATGAGCAGTTCTTC.

This chain uses TRBV4-3 with TRBJ1-2; 7 positions match TRBD1. Germline CDR1 reads LGHNA; CDR2 reads YSLEER. Trimming took 0 bases from V and 7 from J; bases not matched to a gene: 8. This CDR3 comprises 15 residues. The CDR3 sequence: CASSQEEGDRGGYTF. CDR3 nucleotides: TGCGCCAGCAGCCAAGAGGAGGGGGACAGAGGTGGCTACACCTTC.

The chain joins TRBV30 to TRBJ2-6; possible D gene TRBD2, 7 bases. The germline V gene has CDR1 GTSNPN and CDR2 SVGIG (reference sequence). The CDR3 runs to 17 residues. The CDR3, as DNA: TGTTCCTACGGGGGGCAGGGTTACAGCTCTGGGGCCAACGTCCTGACTTTC. As protein: CSYGGQGYSSGANVLTF.

This chain connects TRBV13 to TRBJ2-3; 7 bases fit TRBD2. Germline V gives CDR1 PRHDT, CDR2 FYEKMQ (reference sequence). The CDR3 has 15 amino acids. With V trimmed by 0 bases and J by 6 bases, 6 bases remained unmatched. The CDR3 sequence: CASSLGLRGTDTQYF. The CDR3 DNA reads as TGTGCCAGCAGCTTAGGTTTGCGGGGGACGGATACGCAGTATTTT.

The chain employs TRBV27 and TRBJ1-2; 10 bases line up with TRBD1. This CDR3 has 15 amino acids. The J segment lost 3 bases and the V segment lost 2 bases, leaving 3 bases of the junction unmatched. CDR1 is MNHEY and CDR2 is SMNVEV in the germline V gene (reference sequence). The CDR3 reads CASSLVGTGDYGYTF. CDR3 DNA sequence: TGTGCCAGCAGTTTAGTGGGGACAGGGGACTATGGCTACACCTTC.

J is TRBJ1-5 and V is TRBV7-2; D is perhaps TRBD1 (6 bases). V was pared by 3 bases and J by 3 bases, with 9 bases between. The germline V gene has CDR1 SGHTA and CDR2 FQGNSA. This CDR3 is built from 14 residues. The CDR3 spells CASSFTGINQPQHF. In nucleotides, the CDR3 is TGTGCCAGCAGCTTTACAGGGATCAATCAGCCCCAGCATTTT.

The CDR3: CASRRQDYGYTF. The CDR3 DNA reads TGTGCCAGCAGGAGACAGGACTATGGCTACACCTTC. The genes are TRBV6-5 and TRBJ1-2, with D possibly being TRBD1 (6 bases). This CDR3 region has 12 residues. Germline CDR1 reads MNHEY; CDR2 reads SVGAGI. The ends were cut back, 6 bases at V and 3 bases at J, with 8 bases in the middle.

The chain has TRBV6-1 and TRBJ2-7, with no clear D. The germline CDR1 and CDR2 sequences are MNHNS and SASEGT. The germline V and J ends were trimmed by 4 bases and 3 bases, with 7 bases remaining between them. This CDR3 is built from 12 residues. CDR3: CASSGLGYEQYF. CDR3 nucleotide sequence: TGTGCCAGCAGTGGGTTGGGCTACGAGCAGTACTTC.